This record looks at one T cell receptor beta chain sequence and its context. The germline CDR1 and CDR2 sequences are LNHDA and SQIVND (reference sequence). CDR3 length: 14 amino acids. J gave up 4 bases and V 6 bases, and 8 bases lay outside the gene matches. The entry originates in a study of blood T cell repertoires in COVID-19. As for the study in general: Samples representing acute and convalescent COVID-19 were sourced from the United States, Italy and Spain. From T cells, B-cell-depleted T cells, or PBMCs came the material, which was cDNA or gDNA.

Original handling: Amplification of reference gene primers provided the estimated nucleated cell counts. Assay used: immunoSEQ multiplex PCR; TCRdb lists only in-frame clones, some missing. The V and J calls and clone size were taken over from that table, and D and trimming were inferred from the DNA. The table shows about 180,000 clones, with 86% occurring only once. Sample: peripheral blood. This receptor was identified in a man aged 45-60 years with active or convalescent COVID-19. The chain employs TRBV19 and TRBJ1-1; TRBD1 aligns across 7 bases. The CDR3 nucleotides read TGTGCCAGTAGCCCCTGGACAGGATCCACTGAAGCTTTCTTT. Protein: CASSPWTGSTEAFF.